This TCR beta chain originates from a study of blood T cell repertoires in COVID-19. Study as a whole: The United States, Italy and Spain provided the acute and convalescent COVID-19 samples. PBMCs, B-cell-depleted T cells, or T cells were the source of the cDNA or gDNA that made up the material.

The germline V gene has CDR1 SGHTA and CDR2 FQGNSA. The ends lost 6 bases at V and 8 bases at J; junction bases unmatched: 19. This CDR3 comprises 17 residues. Per the original methods: Counts of nucleated cells, estimated from reference gene primer amplification, were obtained. Generated by immunoSEQ multiplex PCR, the TCRdb table keeps only in-frame clones and is missing some. The V and J calls and clone size were taken over from that table, and D and trimming were inferred from the DNA. Seen here are roughly 100,000 clones, more than 75% observed once, and the top ten hold roughly a tenth. The clonotype comes from a man aged 60-69 years with active or convalescent COVID-19. The chain is built from TRBV7-2 and TRBJ2-5; 9 bases line up with TRBD1. Sequencing was performed on peripheral blood. CDR3 amino acids: CASSSIPVGQGRSTQYF. Written as DNA, the CDR3 is TGTGCCAGCAGTTCTATCCCCGTTGGACAGGGGCGGTCAACCCAGTACTTC.